Described below is a single TCR beta chain sequence and its context. Its matching antigen is unknown. The data originate from a study of cytomegalovirus exposure and HLA in healthy donors. Overall study results and limits: As a later analysis showed, several of the most significant clusters appeared to be linked to common viral pathogens. Another analysis was done later, and it associated 17,000 or so TCR beta sequences with HLA alleles at 0.05 false discovery rate. A prior analysis recorded that most TCR beta V segments were productive about 87% or about 30% of the time. Reports credit the classifier with highly specific, highly sensitive diagnosis of cytomegalovirus status.

V lost 6 bases and J 3 bases, leaving 8 bases between the germline ends. From germline, CDR1 is MGHDK and CDR2 SYGVNS. The CDR3 loop spans 12 amino acids. 60 Vbeta and 13 Jbeta primers were used in PCR. Profiling relied on immunoSEQ multiplex PCR, and the TCRdb table lists in-frame clones only, not all of them. The sample lists more than 150,000 clones, roughly 85% occurring once. The chain couples TRBV25-1 to TRBJ1-2; TRBD1 is a possible D gene (5 bases). This TCR was sampled from a man between 18 and 29 years old in good health and CMV-seropositive. Sequencing used PBMCs. Here the CDR3 reads CASRSRDYGYTF. The CDR3 DNA reads as TGTGCCAGCAGGAGCAGGGACTATGGCTACACCTTC.